This T cell receptor (beta chain) was profiled in a study of CD8+ T cells in alopecia areata. Extraction of RNA preceded its reverse transcription into cDNA, which served as the sequencing template. The assay was immunoSEQ multiplex PCR, and TCRdb's table has in-frame clones only and misses some. The sample consists of 150,000 to 200,000 clones, around three fifths of them appearing once. This CDR3 is 15 amino acids long. V was clipped by 6 bases and J by 3 bases, with 15 bases between them. Germline V lookup: CDR1 MNHEY, CDR2 SVGAGI. V is TRBV6-5 and J is TRBJ1-3; possibly TRBD1 for D (5 bases). The clonotype comes from a human donor with alopecia areata. The source material was CD4+ T cells sorted from blood, sampled at week 0. CDR3 amino acids: CASRSLGAGGNTIYF. The CDR3 DNA reads TGTGCCAGCAGAAGCCTTGGGGCAGGTGGAAACACCATATATTTT.